This paragraph reports one T cell receptor beta chain. In the original workflow: Reference gene primer amplification gave estimated nucleated cell counts. Here immunoSEQ multiplex PCR was the method, and the copy in TCRdb shows in-frame clones only, minus some. V and J calls and clone size are those listed in that table; D and trimming were worked out from the DNA. The sample lists 210,000 or so clones, about 85% occurring once. This entry is derived from a study of blood T cell repertoires in COVID-19. Looking at the study overall: COVID-19 samples collected from the United States, Italy and Spain covered acute and convalescent phases.

This clonotype originated in a human donor in a cohort sampled during active COVID-19. Specimen: peripheral blood.

The chain's CDR3 is CASSSNPGQGEGYTF. The CDR3 DNA follows: TGTGCCAGCAGCTCGAATCCGGGACAGGGGGAAGGCTACACCTTC. The rearrangement links TRBV7-3 to TRBJ1-2, with 11 bases matching TRBD1. Germline V gene data show CDR1 as SGHTA and CDR2 as FQGTGA. After removal of 4 bases from V and 8 bases from J, the junction contained 9 bases not matched to a gene. CDR3 length equals 15 residues.